The 9 T cell receptor beta chains presented below share a single source sample, sequenced in a study of cytomegalovirus exposure and HLA in healthy donors. Produced via immunoSEQ multiplex PCR; TCRdb's table is partial and in-frame only. The sample shows some 170,000 clones, more than 75% of them seen only once. Sequenced: PBMCs. The source is a woman younger than 45 in good health and CMV-seronegative.

The gene calls are TRBV5-4 and TRBJ1-1, with D possibly matching TRBD1 (6 bases). V was cut by 4 bases and J by 7 bases, with 14 bases left in between. CDR3 length equals 13 residues. Germline V gene data show CDR1 as SGHNT and CDR2 as YYREEE (reference sequence). The CDR3 nucleotides are TGTGCCAGCAGCGGCCGGACAGTGCGTGAAGCTTTCTTT. It translates to CASSGRTVREAFF.

In DNA form, the CDR3 reads TGTGCCAGCAGTTACTCGTCAAGCGGGGGGTTTAATGAGCAGTTCTTC. Translated, it gives CASSYSSSGGFNEQFF. The chain couples TRBV6-5 to TRBJ2-1; 9 bases match TRBD2. CDR3 length: 16 residues. Germline V gene sequence: CDR1 MNHEY, CDR2 SVGAGI. J lost 7 bases, V lost 0 bases, and 7 bases had no gene match.

The J gene is TRBJ2-5, the V gene TRBV15, with 12 bases identical to TRBD2. The CDR3 consists of 16 residues. The J segment lost 1 base and the V segment lost 7 bases, leaving 7 bases of the junction unmatched. The germline gives CDR1 LNHNV, CDR2 YYDKDF (reference sequence). The CDR3 DNA reads as TGTGCCACCAATAAACTAGCGGGGGGTCTCCAAGAGACCCAGTACTTC. Translating gives CATNKLAGGLQETQYF. Filled out from reference TRBV15 and TRBJ2-5, the complete variable domain reads DAMVIQNPRYQVTQFGKPVTLSCSQTLNHNVMYWYQQKSSQAPKLLFHYYDKDFNNEADTPDNFQSRRPNTSFCFLDIRSPGLGDTAMYLCATNKLAGGLQETQYFGPGTRLLVL.

The chain joins TRBV29-1 to TRBJ2-2, with D unclear. The V gene's germline CDR1 is SQVTM and CDR2 ANQGSEA. With 5 bases removed from V and 0 bases from J, the gap between germline ends came to 4 bases. The CDR3 covers 12 residues. The CDR3: CSVSSNTGELFF. The CDR3 bases are TGCAGCGTTTCTTCGAACACCGGGGAGCTGTTTTTT.

The rearrangement uses TRBV5-1 and TRBJ1-2; 8 bases align to TRBD1. Germline V gene data show CDR1 as SGHRS and CDR2 as YFSETQ. The V segment lost 3 bases and the J segment 4 bases; nucleotides outside the gene matches: 8. The CDR3 has 15 residues. The CDR3 nucleotides are TGCGCCAGCAGCTCCGTCCGGGACAGGTTCTATGGCTACACCTTC. Translated, it gives CASSSVRDRFYGYTF.

The J gene is TRBJ2-1, the V gene TRBV15; the match to TRBD1 covers 7 bases. CDR1 is LNHNV and CDR2 is YYDKDF in the germline V gene (reference sequence). This CDR3 comprises 18 residues. V dropped 0 bases and J dropped 5; count of bases not matched to a gene: 13. In DNA form, the CDR3 reads TGTGCCACCAGCAGAGATCAAAAAAGACAGGGTCCACACAATGAGCAGTTCTTC. Protein: CATSRDQKRQGPHNEQFF.

J is TRBJ1-1 and V is TRBV18; a possible D gene is TRBD1 (5 bases). CDR1 is KGHSH and CDR2 is LQKENI in the germline V gene. The CDR3 runs to 12 residues. The germline V and J ends were trimmed by 2 bases and 8 bases, with 9 bases remaining between them. CDR3 protein: CASSPGAGEAFF. CDR3 nucleotide sequence: TGTGCCAGCTCACCAGGGGCAGGGGAAGCTTTCTTT.

The V gene is TRBV6-5, the J gene TRBJ2-7; 9 bases are shared with TRBD2. Trimming removed 5 bases from V and 3 bases from J; junction bases left unmatched: 8. In germline, CDR1 is MNHEY, CDR2 SVGAGI. CDR3 size: 15 residues. CDR3 DNA: TGTGCCAGCAGTCAAAGACTAGCGGTTAACTACGAGCAGTACTTC. Protein: CASSQRLAVNYEQYF.

The rearrangement uses TRBV11-2 and TRBJ2-3; weak D call: TRBD2 (6 bases). The germline V and J ends were trimmed by 4 bases and 3 bases, with 14 bases remaining between them. Germline assignment: CDR1 SGHAT and CDR2 FQNNGV. This CDR3 comprises 15 residues. CDR3 nucleotides: TGTGCCAGCAGCTCGAGCGGGTACGAGACAGATACGCAGTATTTT. This gives the protein CASSSSGYETDTQYF.